This TCR beta chain was retrieved from a study of identical twins. Germline loops: CDR1 DFQATT, CDR2 SNEGSKA (reference sequence). This CDR3 spans 13 amino acids. The V and J ends lost 0 bases and 5 bases respectively, with 10 bases between them. TCRdb fed the 5' RACE reads into MiXCR, producing one record per CDR3 protein. The table records 1.5 million to 2 million distinct CDR3 sequences, 32% of them present only once. This clonotype was counted between two and nine times. Its cognate antigen is unknown. Overall study findings and caveats: Fewer insertions were carried by abundant cord blood beta clonotypes, but none was seen in memory repertoires.

The rearrangement links TRBV20-1 to TRBJ1-1; no clear D. The sequenced material came from cord blood. The TCR comes from a newborn girl in good health. The chain's CDR3 is CSAREVGGTEAFF. DNA for the CDR3: TGCAGTGCTAGAGAGGTGGGAGGAACTGAAGCTTTCTTT.